The present entry profiles one T cell receptor (beta chain) with its context. This entry comes from a study of T cells in Graves' hyperthyroidism and ophthalmopathy. Researchers took RNA transcripts and amplified the TCR beta CDR3 regions from them. Initially, a first-round RT-PCR of the TCR CDR3 employed the HTBI primer set. One entry per CDR3 protein, called by TCRdb with MiXCR from the multiplex PCR reads. The sample includes about 500,000 distinct CDR3 sequences, 16% seen only once; the top ten take 15% to 20%. Uncontrolled infection, other autoimmune disease, pregnancy or lactation led to exclusion. Sequences were obtained from blood. The receptor comes from a young woman with Graves' hyperthyroidism.

CDR3 residues: CASRSRAESGEKLFF. Here the CDR3 DNA reads TGTGCCAGCAGGTCCCGGGCCGAGAGCGGTGAAAAACTGTTTTTT. The gene calls are TRBV7-3 and TRBJ1-4, with unresolved D. V was trimmed by 6 bases and J by 7 bases, leaving 18 bases between them. Germline-derived CDR1 and CDR2 are SGHTA and FQGTGA. CDR3 length equals 15 residues.